These 11 T cell receptor beta chains were sequenced from one sample in a study of post-analysis software for immune sequencing data (dated by TCRdb to 2014 to 2015). Overall results and qualifications from the work: Roughly 5 TRBV segments, including TRBV5-6, TRBV5-1 and TRBV20-1, were significantly more frequent in patients than controls.

Library creation used PCR. The sequencer listed for this sample is Illumina HiSeq 2500. To reduce PCR and sequencing biases, unique molecular identifiers were incorporated into the TCR beta cDNA libraries. Using fastp at Q25 and MiXCR, TCRdb reprocessed the public reads and kept productive beta chains. Entries are consolidated by CDR3 protein sequence, retaining the most common genes and DNA. The sample table shows about 810,000 distinct CDR3 sequences, and roughly half are seen once. The ten top clones hold 4.6% of the sample. Their specific antigens are unknown. The source material was blood. The receptor set was obtained from a girl aged 5 to 17 with multiple sclerosis.

The V gene is TRBV20-1, the J gene TRBJ2-1; D assignment may be TRBD1 or TRBD2 (5 bases each). CDR1 and CDR2 (germline): DFQATT, SNEGSKA (reference sequence). V gave up 0 bases and J gave up 4 bases, with 22 bases separating them. The CDR3 is 18 amino acids. CDR3 sequence: CSARDERDLVMGYNEQFF. CDR3 nucleotides: TGCAGTGCTAGAGATGAAAGGGACCTCGTTATGGGGTACAATGAGCAGTTCTTC.

A few counts support this clonotype. The gene calls are TRBV3-1 and TRBJ2-6, with TRBD1 as a possible D gene (5 bases). The CDR3 has 17 amino acids. Deletions cut 0 bases from V and 3 bases from J, with 12 bases between. Germline-derived CDR1 and CDR2 are LGHDT and YNNKEL (reference sequence). The CDR3 loop is CASSQDLWGFGANVLTF. The CDR3 coding sequence is TGTGCCAGCAGCCAAGATCTCTGGGGCTTTGGGGCCAACGTCCTGACTTTC.

This chain uses TRBV30 with TRBJ2-5, with TRBD2 matching over 7 bases. The CDR3 is 14 amino acids. The V segment lost 7 bases and the J segment 7 bases; nucleotides outside the gene matches: 15. The germline V gene encodes CDR1 GTSNPN and CDR2 SVGIG (reference sequence). The CDR3 DNA is TGTGCCTCCAGCTGGGAGGGCACCTACGCGACCCAGTACTTC. It yields the protein CASSWEGTYATQYF.

This clonotype was detected a few times. The chain joins TRBV2 to TRBJ2-4; TRBD2 matches 9 bases. CDR3 length: 14 residues. V was pared by 6 bases and J by 5 bases, with 5 bases of the junction left unmatched. The germline V gene has CDR1 SNHLY and CDR2 FYNNEI. The CDR3 DNA reads as TGTGCCAGCAGAGTTATAGCGGGAGAAAACATTCAGTACTTC. It encodes CASRVIAGENIQYF.

This clonotype showed up just a few times. The V and J genes are TRBV18 and TRBJ2-7; D is possibly TRBD1 (6 bases). V dropped 5 bases and J dropped 6 bases, with 14 bases sitting between them. The length of the CDR3 is 13 residues. CDR1 is KGHSH and CDR2 is LQKENI in the germline V gene. CDR3 nucleotides: TGTGCCAGCTCAACAGGGAAGACTGGCGAGCAGTACTTC. It is translated as CASSTGKTGEQYF. The full variable domain, completed using reference TRBV18 and TRBJ2-7, is NAGVMQNPRHLVRRRGQEARLRCSPMKGHSHVYWYRQLPEEGLKFMVYLQKENIIDESGMPKERFSAEFPKEGPSILRIQQVVRGDSAAYFCASSTGKTGEQYFGPGTRLTVT.

The rearrangement links TRBV13 to TRBJ2-5, with 8 bases that match TRBD2. Germline CDR1 and CDR2: PRHDT and FYEKMQ (reference sequence). The length of the CDR3 is 17 residues. Unmatched junction bases numbered 15, after V lost 5 bases and J lost 4 bases. CDR3 in amino acids: CASSHTGLARKIETQYF. CDR3 in DNA: TGTGCCAGCAGCCACACCGGACTAGCTCGGAAAATAGAGACCCAGTACTTC.

The chain recombines TRBV3-1 with TRBJ2-5; 10 bases fit TRBD2. V lost 3 bases and J lost 2; bases outside the gene matches: 6. CDR3 length equals 16 residues. The germline V gene encodes CDR1 LGHDT and CDR2 YNNKEL (reference sequence). This chain's CDR3 is CASSQGGLAVQETQYF. DNA of the CDR3: TGTGCCAGCAGCCAGGGCGGACTAGCGGTTCAAGAGACCCAGTACTTC.

The CDR3 sequence is CSARSGGTSYEQYF. The DNA for the CDR3 is TGCAGTGCTAGATCCGGCGGGACCTCCTACGAGCAGTACTTC. The J gene is TRBJ2-7, the V gene TRBV20-1; perhaps TRBD2 as D (6 bases). V was cut by 2 bases and J by 0 bases, with 11 bases left in between. The CDR3 spans 14 residues. In germline, CDR1 is DFQATT, CDR2 SNEGSKA (reference sequence).

This clonotype was detected a few times. The CDR3 region is CASSLVRGAGGANVLTF. In DNA form, the CDR3 reads TGCGCCAGCAGCTTGGTGCGGGGGGCAGGTGGGGCCAACGTCCTGACTTTC. The rearrangement joins TRBV5-1 to TRBJ2-6; 8 bases line up with TRBD2. V trimming: 0 bases; J trimming: 3 bases; junction bases outside the gene matches: 5. CDR3 length: 17 residues. CDR1 SGHRS and CDR2 YFSETQ come from the germline V gene. Full variable domain (outside the CDR3, taken from reference TRBV5-1 and TRBJ2-6): KAGVTQTPRYLIKTRGQQVTLSCSPISGHRSVSWYQQTPGQGLQFLFEYFSETQRNKGNFPGRFSGRQFSNSRSEMNVSTLELGDSALYLCASSLVRGAGGANVLTFGAGSRLTVL.

This clonotype was counted a few times. The V and J genes are TRBV5-1 and TRBJ2-4; 9 nucleotides agree with TRBD2. V gave up 4 bases and J gave up 6 bases; unmatched junction bases: 5. CDR1 SGHRS and CDR2 YFSETQ come from the germline V gene. The CDR3 sequence is 14 residues long. The CDR3 loop is CASSPMTSGNIQYF. As DNA, the CDR3 is TGCGCCAGCAGCCCCATGACTAGCGGAAACATTCAGTACTTC.

The chain recombines TRBV3-1 with TRBJ2-7; D possibly uses TRBD1 or TRBD2 (5 bases each). Germline assignment: CDR1 LGHDT and CDR2 YNNKEL (reference sequence). Trimming took off 0 bases at V and 2 bases at J, with 11 bases between the two ends. CDR3 length: 15 amino acids. The CDR3 here is CASSQDEGNPYEQYF. CDR3 nucleotides: TGTGCCAGCAGCCAAGACGAGGGGAATCCCTACGAGCAGTACTTC.